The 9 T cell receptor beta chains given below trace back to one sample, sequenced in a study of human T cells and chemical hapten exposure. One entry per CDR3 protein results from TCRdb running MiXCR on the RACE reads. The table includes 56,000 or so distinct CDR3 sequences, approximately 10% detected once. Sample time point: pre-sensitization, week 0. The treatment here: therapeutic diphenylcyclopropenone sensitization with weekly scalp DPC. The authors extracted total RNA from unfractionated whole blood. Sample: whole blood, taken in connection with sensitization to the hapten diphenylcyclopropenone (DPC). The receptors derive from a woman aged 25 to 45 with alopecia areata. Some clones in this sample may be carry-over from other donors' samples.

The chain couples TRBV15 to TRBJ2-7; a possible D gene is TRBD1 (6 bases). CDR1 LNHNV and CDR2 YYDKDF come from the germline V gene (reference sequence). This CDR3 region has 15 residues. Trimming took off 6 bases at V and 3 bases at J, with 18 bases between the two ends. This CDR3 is CATSLDTGKDYEQYF. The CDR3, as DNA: TGTGCCACCAGTCTTGACACAGGGAAGGACTACGAGCAGTACTTC.

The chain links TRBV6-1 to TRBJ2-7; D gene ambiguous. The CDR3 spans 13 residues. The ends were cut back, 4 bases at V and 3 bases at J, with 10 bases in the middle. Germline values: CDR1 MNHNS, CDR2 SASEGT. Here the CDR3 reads CASSGWAIYEQYF. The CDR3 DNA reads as TGTGCCAGCAGTGGATGGGCGATCTACGAGCAGTACTTC.

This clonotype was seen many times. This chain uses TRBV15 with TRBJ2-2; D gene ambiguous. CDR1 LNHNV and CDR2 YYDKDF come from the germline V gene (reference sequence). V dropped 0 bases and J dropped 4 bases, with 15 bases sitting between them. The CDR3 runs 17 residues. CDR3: CATSRDLLVRITGELFF. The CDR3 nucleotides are TGTGCCACCAGCAGAGATCTCCTCGTACGAATCACCGGGGAGCTGTTTTTT.

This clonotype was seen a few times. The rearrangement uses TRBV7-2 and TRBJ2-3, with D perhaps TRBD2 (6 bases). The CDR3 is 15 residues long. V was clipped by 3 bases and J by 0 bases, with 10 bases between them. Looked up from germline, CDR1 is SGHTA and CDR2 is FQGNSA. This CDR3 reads CASSLTRTSTDTQYF. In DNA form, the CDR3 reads TGTGCCAGCAGCTTGACTAGGACAAGCACAGATACGCAGTATTTT. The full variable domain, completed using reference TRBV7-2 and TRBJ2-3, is GAGVSQSPSNKVTEKGKDVELRCDPISGHTALYWYRQSLGQGLEFLIYFQGNSAPDKSGLPSDRFSAERTGGSVSTLTIQRTQQEDSAVYLCASSLTRTSTDTQYFGPGTRLTVL.

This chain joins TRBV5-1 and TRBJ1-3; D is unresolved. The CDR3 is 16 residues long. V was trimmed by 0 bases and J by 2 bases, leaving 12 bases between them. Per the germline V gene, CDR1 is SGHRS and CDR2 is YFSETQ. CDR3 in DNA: TGCGCCAGCAGCTTGGAGGCGGCCCGCACTGGAAACACCATATATTTT. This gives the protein CASSLEAARTGNTIYF.

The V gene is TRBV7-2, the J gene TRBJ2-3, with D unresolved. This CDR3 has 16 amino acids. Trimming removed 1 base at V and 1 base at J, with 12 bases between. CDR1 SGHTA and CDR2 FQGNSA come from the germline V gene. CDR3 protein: CASSLGVGICTDTQYF. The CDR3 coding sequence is TGTGCCAGCAGCTTAGGAGTCGGTATTTGCACAGATACGCAGTATTTT.

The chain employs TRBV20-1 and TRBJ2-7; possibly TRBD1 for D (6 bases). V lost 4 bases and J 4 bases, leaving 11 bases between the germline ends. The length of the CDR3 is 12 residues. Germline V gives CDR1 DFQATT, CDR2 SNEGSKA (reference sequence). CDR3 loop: CSATGTTYEQYF. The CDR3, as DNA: TGCAGTGCTACAGGGACAACTTACGAGCAGTACTTC.

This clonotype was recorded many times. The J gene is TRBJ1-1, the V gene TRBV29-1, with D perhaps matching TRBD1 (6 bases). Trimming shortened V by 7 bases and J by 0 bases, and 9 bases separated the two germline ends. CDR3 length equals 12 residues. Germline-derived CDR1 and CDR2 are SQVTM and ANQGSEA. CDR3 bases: TGCAGCGGGCGACAGGTGAACACTGAAGCTTTCTTT. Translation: CSGRQVNTEAFF.

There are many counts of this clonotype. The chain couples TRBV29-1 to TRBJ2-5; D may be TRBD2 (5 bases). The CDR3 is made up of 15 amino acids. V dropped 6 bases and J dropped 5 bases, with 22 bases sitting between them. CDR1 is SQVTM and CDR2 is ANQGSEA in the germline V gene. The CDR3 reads CSVVSTGEIRETQYF. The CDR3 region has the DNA TGCAGCGTAGTTTCCACCGGGGAGATCCGGGAGACCCAGTACTTC.